A selection of T cell receptor beta chains follows, all from one sample in a study of T cell responses to AZD1222 COVID-19 vaccine. Sequencing was performed with immunoSEQ multiplex PCR; in TCRdb, only in-frame clones are kept and a portion is missing. This table holds around 94,000 clones, more than 85% found once. This specimen was peripheral blood, taken on day 0 of AZD1222 vaccination. These receptor sequences come from an adult in good health. CDR3s include the opening cysteine and the closing phenylalanine or tryptophan. D genes are given only for firm matches. Some rows mark clone size as missing; the rest say once, few, many or name a class of expanded clone.

v_call: TRBV21-1
clone_size: few
d_call: -
j_call: TRBJ2-5
cdr3_aa: CASSSSGQGKETQYF
cdr3_nt: TGTGCCAGCAGCTCTAGCGGACAGGGGAAAGAGACCCAGTACTTC

v_call: TRBV6-5
clone_size: few
d_call: TRBD1
j_call: TRBJ2-3
cdr3_aa: CASTSGTGIDTQYF
cdr3_nt: TGTGCCAGCACTTCCGGGACAGGGATAGATACGCAGTATTTT

v_call: TRBV28
clone_size: -
d_call: -
j_call: TRBJ1-1
cdr3_aa: CASSFTGMGTEAFF
cdr3_nt: TGTGCCAGCAGTTTTACAGGGATGGGCACTGAAGCTTTCTTT

v_call: TRBV28
clone_size: -
d_call: -
j_call: TRBJ1-2
cdr3_aa: CASSTRGLPPGYTF
cdr3_nt: TGTGCCAGCAGTACCCGGGGACTTCCCCCCGGCTACACCTTC

v_call: TRBV6-2/TRBV6-3
clone_size: -
d_call: TRBD1
j_call: TRBJ1-5
cdr3_aa: CASSYDHRGSNQPQHF
cdr3_nt: TGTGCCAGCAGTTACGACCACAGGGGGAGCAATCAGCCCCAGCATTTT

v_call: TRBV6-2/TRBV6-3
clone_size: -
d_call: TRBD1
j_call: TRBJ1-1
cdr3_aa: CASTPLVGGNTEAFF
cdr3_nt: TGTGCCAGCACCCCTTTAGTAGGGGGCAACACTGAAGCTTTCTTT

v_call: TRBV6-4
clone_size: -
d_call: TRBD1
j_call: TRBJ2-3
cdr3_aa: CASSLDRMSTDTQYF
cdr3_nt: TGTGCCAGCAGTCTGGACAGGATGAGCACAGATACGCAGTATTTT

v_call: TRBV15
clone_size: -
d_call: -
j_call: TRBJ2-1
cdr3_aa: CATSRAGVNEQFF
cdr3_nt: TGTGCCACCAGCAGAGCAGGGGTCAATGAGCAGTTCTTC

v_call: TRBV7-9
clone_size: -
d_call: TRBD1
j_call: TRBJ1-1
cdr3_aa: CASRRDRATNTEAFF
cdr3_nt: TGTGCCAGCAGACGGGACAGGGCAACTAACACTGAAGCTTTCTTT

v_call: TRBV20-1
clone_size: few
d_call: -
j_call: TRBJ1-3
cdr3_aa: CSAGGGNTIYF
cdr3_nt: TGCAGTGCTGGGGGGGGAAACACCATATATTTT

v_call: TRBV23-1
clone_size: -
d_call: TRBD1
j_call: TRBJ1-6
cdr3_aa: CASTRGTGYNSPLHF
cdr3_nt: TGCGCCAGCACTCGCGGGACAGGGTATAATTCACCCCTCCACTTT

v_call: TRBV21-1
clone_size: once
d_call: -
j_call: TRBJ2-4
cdr3_aa: CASSKDGGWGKNIQYF
cdr3_nt: TGTGCCAGCAGCAAAGATGGAGGGTGGGGCAAAAACATTCAGTACTTC

v_call: TRBV6-2/TRBV6-3
clone_size: -
d_call: TRBD1
j_call: TRBJ2-7
cdr3_aa: CASSYPPGQGLSAYEQYF
cdr3_nt: TGTGCCAGCAGTTACCCCCCCGGACAGGGTTTAAGCGCCTACGAGCAGTACTTC

v_call: TRBV4-1
clone_size: once
d_call: -
j_call: TRBJ2-7
cdr3_aa: CASSQDGGRVSYEQYF
cdr3_nt: TGCGCCAGCAGCCAAGATGGTGGAAGGGTAAGCTACGAGCAGTACTTC

v_call: TRBV12-3/TRBV12-4
clone_size: -
d_call: -
j_call: TRBJ1-3
cdr3_aa: CASRPGLGNTIYF
cdr3_nt: TGTGCCAGCAGACCGGGACTCGGAAACACCATATATTTT

v_call: TRBV5-1
clone_size: -
d_call: -
j_call: TRBJ2-3
cdr3_aa: CASSTTGQSTDTQYF
cdr3_nt: TGCGCCAGCAGCACAACGGGACAAAGCACAGATACGCAGTATTTT

v_call: TRBV2
clone_size: -
d_call: -
j_call: TRBJ1-5
cdr3_aa: CASSFWANQPQHF
cdr3_nt: TGTGCCAGCTCCTTTTGGGCGAATCAGCCCCAGCATTTT

v_call: TRBV30
clone_size: -
d_call: -
j_call: TRBJ2-2
cdr3_aa: CAWSAGFVWELFF
cdr3_nt: TGTGCCTGGAGTGCAGGTTTCGTCTGGGAGCTGTTTTTT

v_call: TRBV12-3/TRBV12-4
clone_size: -
d_call: TRBD1
j_call: TRBJ2-1
cdr3_aa: CASRGQIYNEQFF
cdr3_nt: TGTGCCAGCAGGGGACAGATCTACAATGAGCAGTTCTTC

v_call: TRBV10-3
clone_size: -
d_call: -
j_call: TRBJ1-1
cdr3_aa: CAISELTGVTEAFF
cdr3_nt: TGTGCCATCAGTGAATTGACAGGAGTCACTGAAGCTTTCTTT

v_call: TRBV24-1
clone_size: -
d_call: TRBD1
j_call: TRBJ2-7
cdr3_aa: CATSDFRGIVVEQYF
cdr3_nt: TGTGCCACCAGTGATTTCAGGGGGATCGTCGTCGAGCAGTACTTC

v_call: TRBV14
clone_size: -
d_call: -
j_call: TRBJ2-5
cdr3_aa: CASSPQGPGETQYF
cdr3_nt: TGTGCCAGCAGCCCACAGGGTCCAGGAGAGACCCAGTACTTC

v_call: TRBV12-3/TRBV12-4
clone_size: -
d_call: -
j_call: TRBJ1-5
cdr3_aa: CASSLMDQPQHF
cdr3_nt: TGTGCCAGCAGTTTGATGGATCAGCCCCAGCATTTT

v_call: TRBV6-5
clone_size: -
d_call: TRBD1
j_call: TRBJ1-6
cdr3_aa: CASTYGTGNSPLHF
cdr3_nt: TGTGCCAGCACTTACGGGACAGGGAATTCACCCCTCCACTTT

v_call: TRBV7-3
clone_size: -
d_call: -
j_call: TRBJ2-3
cdr3_aa: CASSLESSHTQYF
cdr3_nt: TGTGCCAGCAGCTTAGAGTCGTCCCATACGCAGTATTTT

v_call: TRBV2
clone_size: -
d_call: -
j_call: TRBJ1-1
cdr3_aa: CASTGQINTEAFF
cdr3_nt: TGTGCCAGCACCGGACAGATAAACACTGAAGCTTTCTTT

v_call: TRBV2
clone_size: -
d_call: -
j_call: TRBJ2-1
cdr3_aa: CASSEDNEQFF
cdr3_nt: TGTGCCAGCAGTGAGGACAATGAGCAGTTCTTC

v_call: TRBV5-5
clone_size: -
d_call: -
j_call: TRBJ2-2
cdr3_aa: CASSSRGPLATGELFF
cdr3_nt: TGTGCCAGCAGCTCGAGGGGCCCTTTAGCCACCGGGGAGCTGTTTTTT

v_call: TRBV7-2
clone_size: -
d_call: -
j_call: TRBJ2-7
cdr3_aa: CASSRGGDEQYF
cdr3_nt: TGTGCCAGCAGCAGGGGCGGGGATGAGCAGTACTTC

v_call: TRBV28
clone_size: -
d_call: TRBD2
j_call: TRBJ2-4
cdr3_aa: CASSLQLAGLAKNIQYF
cdr3_nt: TGTGCCAGCAGCCTCCAACTAGCGGGGCTAGCCAAAAACATTCAGTACTTC

v_call: TRBV5-4
clone_size: -
d_call: -
j_call: TRBJ2-2
cdr3_aa: CASSPKGGAESNTGELFF
cdr3_nt: TGTGCCAGCAGCCCGAAGGGGGGGGCGGAGTCGAACACCGGGGAGCTGTTTTTT

v_call: TRBV11-1
clone_size: once
d_call: -
j_call: TRBJ2-3
cdr3_aa: CASSLGPYAADTQYF
cdr3_nt: TGTGCCAGCAGTCTAGGGCCTTATGCGGCAGATACGCAGTATTTT

v_call: TRBV19
clone_size: -
d_call: -
j_call: TRBJ1-2
cdr3_aa: CASSIGQRAGTYGYTF
cdr3_nt: TGTGCCAGTAGTATAGGTCAAAGAGCGGGAACCTATGGCTACACCTTC

v_call: TRBV3-1/TRBV3-2
clone_size: -
d_call: -
j_call: TRBJ1-3
cdr3_aa: CASSPQGTGNTIYF
cdr3_nt: TGTGCCAGCAGCCCGCAGGGCACTGGAAACACCATATATTTT

v_call: TRBV10-3
clone_size: once
d_call: -
j_call: TRBJ2-7
cdr3_aa: CAIKEGTALYEQYF
cdr3_nt: TGTGCCATCAAGGAGGGGACAGCACTGTACGAGCAGTACTTC

v_call: TRBV4-3
clone_size: few
d_call: -
j_call: TRBJ1-1
cdr3_aa: CASSQDRAENTEAFF
cdr3_nt: TGCGCCAGCAGCCAAGATCGGGCCGAGAACACTGAAGCTTTCTTT

v_call: TRBV7-2
clone_size: -
d_call: -
j_call: TRBJ2-7
cdr3_aa: CASSRNDRRSYEQYF
cdr3_nt: TGTGCCAGCAGCCGTAATGACAGGCGCTCCTACGAGCAGTACTTC